This is a list of T cell receptor beta chains from one sample in a study of blood T cell repertoires in COVID-19. Assay: immunoSEQ multiplex PCR; the TCRdb copy retains only in-frame clones and omits some. This table has a few hundred thousand clones, 86% appearing once. The sample comprised peripheral blood. The origin of the receptors is a woman between 50 and 59 years old with acute or convalescent COVID-19. The CDR3 runs from the conserved cysteine through the conserved F or W. D genes are given only for firm matches. The size field is filled for only some rows; it gives once, few, many or a size class.

J | size | D | length | V | DNA | CDR3
TRBJ2-7 | few | TRBD1 | 14 | TRBV6-5 | TGTGCCAGCAGTCCCCGACAGGGGGCCTTCGAGCAGTACTTC | CASSPRQGAFEQYF
TRBJ1-3 | . | . | 12 | TRBV11-2 | TGTGCCAGCAGCTTCCGTGGAAACACCATATATTTT | CASSFRGNTIYF
TRBJ1-4 | . | . | 12 | TRBV7-9 | TGTGCCAGCAGACAAGTAAATGAAAAACTGTTTTTT | CASRQVNEKLFF
TRBJ2-7 | . | . | 17 | TRBV7-2 | TGTGCCAGCAGCACGCAGGTTAGATTCGGCAGCCAGTACGAGCAGTACTTC | CASSTQVRFGSQYEQYF
TRBJ2-5 | . | . | 15 | TRBV2 | TGTGCCAGCAGTGAAGATCGGGGGTTGTGGGAGACCCAGTACTTC | CASSEDRGLWETQYF
TRBJ1-1 | once | TRBD1 | 13 | TRBV5-5 | TGTGCCAGCACTCTGACAGGGGGCACTGAAGCTTTCTTT | CASTLTGGTEAFF
TRBJ2-1 | . | TRBD1 | 15 | TRBV5-1 | TGCGCCAGCAGCCTTTCCGGGACAGGGGTAAGTGAGCAGTTCTTC | CASSLSGTGVSEQFF
TRBJ2-1 | . | TRBD2 | 15 | TRBV7-3 | TGTGCCAGCAGCCCTGGGACTAGCGGGAGCAATGAGCAGTTCTTC | CASSPGTSGSNEQFF
TRBJ1-1 | . | TRBD1 | 18 | TRBV7-2 | TGTGCCAGCAGCTTCGGGGCCGGGACAGGGTATAGGAACACTGAAGCTTTCTTT | CASSFGAGTGYRNTEAFF
TRBJ1-3 | . | . | 16 | TRBV4-1 | TGCGCCAGCAGCCAAGATCCTAGGGGAACTGGAAACACCATATATTTT | CASSQDPRGTGNTIYF